The clone carrying this T cell receptor (beta chain) has only a few counts. Its antigen remains unidentified. V was pared by 6 bases and J by 6 bases, with 4 bases of the junction left unmatched. CDR1 and CDR2 (germline): MDHEN, SYDVKM. The CDR3 loop spans 14 amino acids. The entry originates in a study of cytomegalovirus exposure and HLA in healthy donors. Study-level points and caveats: Cytomegalovirus status, reportedly, was diagnosed with high specificity and sensitivity by the classifier. In an earlier analysis, most TCR beta V segments were productive about 87% or about 30% of the time.

Use of 60 Vbeta and 13 Jbeta primers characterized the PCR. Data came from immunoSEQ multiplex PCR; TCRdb stores just in-frame clones and leaves some out. The sample holds over 95,000 clones, 60% to 80% seen once. Sequencing was carried out using PBMCs. This rearrangement joins TRBV28 to TRBJ2-7; 14 nucleotides line up with TRBD2. The source of this sequence is a man aged 35 to 55 in good health and CMV-seronegative. The CDR3 region has the DNA TGTGCCAGCAGGCCGGGACTAGCGGGAGCCGAGCAGTACTTC. Its translation: CASRPGLAGAEQYF.